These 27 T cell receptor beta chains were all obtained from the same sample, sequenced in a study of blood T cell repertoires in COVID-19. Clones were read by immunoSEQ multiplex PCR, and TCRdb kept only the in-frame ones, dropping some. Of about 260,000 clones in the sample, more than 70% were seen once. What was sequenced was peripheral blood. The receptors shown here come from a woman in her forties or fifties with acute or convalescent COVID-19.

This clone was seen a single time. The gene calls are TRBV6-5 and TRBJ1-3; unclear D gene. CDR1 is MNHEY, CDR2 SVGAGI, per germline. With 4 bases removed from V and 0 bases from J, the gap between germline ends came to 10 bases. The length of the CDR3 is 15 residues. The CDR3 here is CASSSGVISGNTIYF. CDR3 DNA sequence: TGTGCCAGCAGTTCCGGGGTCATCTCTGGAAACACCATATATTTT.

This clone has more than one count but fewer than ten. The CDR3 sequence: CASRGTAFQGTGELFF. The DNA of the CDR3 is TGTGCCAGCCGGGGGACAGCTTTTCAGGGCACCGGGGAGCTGTTTTTT. The chain has TRBV2 and TRBJ2-2, with a weak D call TRBD1 (7 bases). Germline V gene sequence: CDR1 SNHLY, CDR2 FYNNEI. Deletions cut 8 bases from V and 4 bases from J, with 20 bases between. There are 16 residues in the CDR3.

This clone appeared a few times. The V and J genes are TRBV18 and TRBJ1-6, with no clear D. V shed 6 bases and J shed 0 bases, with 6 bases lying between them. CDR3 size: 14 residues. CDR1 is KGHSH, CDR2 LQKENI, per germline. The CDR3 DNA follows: TGTGCCAGCTCGTCGAGCTCCTATAATTCACCCCTCCACTTT. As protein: CASSSSSYNSPLHF.

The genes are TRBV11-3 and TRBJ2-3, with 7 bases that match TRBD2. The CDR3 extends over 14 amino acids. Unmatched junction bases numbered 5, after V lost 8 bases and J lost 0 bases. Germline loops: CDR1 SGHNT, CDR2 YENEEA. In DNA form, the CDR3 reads TGTGCCAGCTCTCGGGACTACAGCACAGATACGCAGTATTTT. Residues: CASSRDYSTDTQYF.

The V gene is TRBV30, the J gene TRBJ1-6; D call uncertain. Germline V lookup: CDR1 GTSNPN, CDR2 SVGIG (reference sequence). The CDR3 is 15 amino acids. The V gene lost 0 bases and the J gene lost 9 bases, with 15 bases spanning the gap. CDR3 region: CAWSVPAGTSSPLHF. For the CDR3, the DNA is TGTGCCTGGAGTGTACCCGCGGGAACGAGTTCACCCCTCCACTTT.

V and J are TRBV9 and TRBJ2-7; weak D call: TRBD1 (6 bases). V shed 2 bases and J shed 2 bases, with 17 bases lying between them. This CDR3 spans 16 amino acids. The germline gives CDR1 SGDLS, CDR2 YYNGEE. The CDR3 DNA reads TGTGCCAGCAGCGTCCACGGGACCAGGGGTACCTACGAGCAGTACTTC. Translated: CASSVHGTRGTYEQYF.

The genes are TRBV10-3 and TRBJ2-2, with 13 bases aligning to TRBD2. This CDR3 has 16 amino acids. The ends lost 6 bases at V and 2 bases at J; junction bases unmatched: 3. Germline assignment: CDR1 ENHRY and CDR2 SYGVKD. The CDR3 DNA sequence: TGTGCCATCAGAGGGACTAGCGGGGCTAACACCGGGGAGCTGTTTTTT. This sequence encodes CAIRGTSGANTGELFF.

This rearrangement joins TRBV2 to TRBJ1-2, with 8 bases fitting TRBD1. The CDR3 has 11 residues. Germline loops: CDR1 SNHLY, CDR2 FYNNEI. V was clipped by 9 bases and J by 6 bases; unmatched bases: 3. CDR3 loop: CASGQGNGYTF. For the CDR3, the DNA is TGTGCCAGTGGACAGGGTAATGGCTACACCTTC.

CDR3 bases: TGCGCCAGCAGCTCCGGACAGACCAGCGAGCAGTACTTC. Translated, it gives CASSSGQTSEQYF. The gene calls are TRBV5-1 and TRBJ2-7; tentative D call: TRBD1 (6 bases). With 3 bases removed from V and 6 bases from J, the gap between germline ends came to 13 bases. Germline V gene sequence: CDR1 SGHRS, CDR2 YFSETQ. The CDR3 is 13 amino acids.

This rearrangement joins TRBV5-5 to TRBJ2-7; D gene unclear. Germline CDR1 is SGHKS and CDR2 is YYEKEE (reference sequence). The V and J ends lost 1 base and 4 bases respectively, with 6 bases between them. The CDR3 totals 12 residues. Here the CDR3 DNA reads TGTGCCAGCAGCTTGAACTATTACGAGCAGTACTTC. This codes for CASSLNYYEQYF. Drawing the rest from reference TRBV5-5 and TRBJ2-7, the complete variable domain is DAGVTQSPTHLIKTRGQQVTLRCSPISGHKSVSWYQQVLGQGPQFIFQYYEKEERGRGNFPDRFSARQFPNYSSELNVNALLLGDSALYLCASSLNYYEQYFGPGTRLTVT.

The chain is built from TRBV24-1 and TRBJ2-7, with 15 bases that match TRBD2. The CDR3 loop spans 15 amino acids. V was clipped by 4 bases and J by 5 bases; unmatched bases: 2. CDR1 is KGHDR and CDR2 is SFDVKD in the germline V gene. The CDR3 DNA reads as TGTGCCACCAGTGACGGGACTAGCGGGAGGAACGAGCAGTACTTC. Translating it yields CATSDGTSGRNEQYF.

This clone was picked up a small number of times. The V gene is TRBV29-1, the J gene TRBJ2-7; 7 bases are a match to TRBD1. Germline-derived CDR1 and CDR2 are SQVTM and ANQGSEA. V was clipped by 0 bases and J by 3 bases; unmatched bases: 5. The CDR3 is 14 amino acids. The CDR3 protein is CSVEDQTGSYEQYF. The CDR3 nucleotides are TGCAGCGTTGAAGATCAGACAGGGAGCTACGAGCAGTACTTC.

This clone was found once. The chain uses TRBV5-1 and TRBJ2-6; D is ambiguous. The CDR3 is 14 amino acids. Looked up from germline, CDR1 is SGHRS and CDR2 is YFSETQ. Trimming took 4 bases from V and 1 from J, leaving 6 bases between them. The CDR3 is CASSQNSGANVLTF. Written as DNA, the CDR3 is TGCGCCAGCAGCCAAAATTCTGGGGCCAACGTCCTGACTTTC.

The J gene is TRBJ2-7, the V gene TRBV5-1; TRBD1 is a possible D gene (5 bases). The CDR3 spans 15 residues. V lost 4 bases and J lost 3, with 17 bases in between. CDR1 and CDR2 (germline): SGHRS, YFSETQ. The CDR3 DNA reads TGCGCCAGCAGCGAACTACCAGGGCCGAACTACGAGCAGTACTTC. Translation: CASSELPGPNYEQYF.

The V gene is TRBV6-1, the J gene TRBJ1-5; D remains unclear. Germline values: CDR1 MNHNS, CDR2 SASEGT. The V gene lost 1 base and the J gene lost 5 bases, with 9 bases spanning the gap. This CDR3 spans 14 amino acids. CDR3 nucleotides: TGTGCCAGCAGTGAAGTGAGCGGATATCAGCCCCAGCATTTT. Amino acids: CASSEVSGYQPQHF.

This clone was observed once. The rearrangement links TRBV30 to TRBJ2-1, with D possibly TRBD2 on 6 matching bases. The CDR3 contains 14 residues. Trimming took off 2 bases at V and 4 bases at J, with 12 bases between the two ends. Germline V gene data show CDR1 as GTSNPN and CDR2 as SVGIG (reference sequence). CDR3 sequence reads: CAWSTGGPYNEQFF. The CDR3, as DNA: TGTGCCTGGAGTACAGGAGGGCCGTACAATGAGCAGTTCTTC.

The CDR3 bases are TGTGCCAGCAGTTATAGCGGGGGTAGCTCCTACAATGAGCAGTTCTTC. Translated: CASSYSGGSSYNEQFF. The chain recombines TRBV7-9 with TRBJ2-1; 9 nucleotides align to TRBD2. Per the germline V gene, CDR1 is SEHNR and CDR2 is FQNEAQ (reference sequence). The CDR3 has 16 residues. The V and J ends lost 6 bases and 0 bases, in that order; junction bases with no gene match: 6.

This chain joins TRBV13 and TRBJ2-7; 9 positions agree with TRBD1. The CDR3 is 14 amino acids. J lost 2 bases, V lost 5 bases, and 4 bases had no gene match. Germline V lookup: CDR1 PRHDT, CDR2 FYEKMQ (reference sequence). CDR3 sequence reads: CASSTNRGPYEQYF. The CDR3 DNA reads TGTGCCAGCAGCACCAACAGGGGGCCCTACGAGCAGTACTTC. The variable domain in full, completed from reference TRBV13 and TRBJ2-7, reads AAGVIQSPRHLIKEKRETATLKCYPIPRHDTVYWYQQGPGQDPQFLISFYEKMQSDKGSIPDRFSAQQFSDYHSELNMSSLELGDSALYFCASSTNRGPYEQYFGPGTRLTVT.

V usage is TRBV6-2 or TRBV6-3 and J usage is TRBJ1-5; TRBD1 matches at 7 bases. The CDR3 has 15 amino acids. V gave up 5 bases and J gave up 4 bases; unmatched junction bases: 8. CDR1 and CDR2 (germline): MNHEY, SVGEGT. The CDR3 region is CASSARTGLNQPQHF. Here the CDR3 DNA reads TGTGCCAGCAGTGCTAGGACAGGCCTGAATCAGCCCCAGCATTTT.

The chain's CDR3 is CASSEKRNQPQHF. For the CDR3, the DNA is TGCGCCAGCAGTGAAAAGAGGAATCAGCCCCAGCATTTT. The chain uses TRBV10-2 and TRBJ1-5; D unclear. V dropped 3 bases and J dropped 4 bases, with 7 bases sitting between them. The germline V gene has CDR1 WSHSY and CDR2 SAAADI. This CDR3 has 13 amino acids.

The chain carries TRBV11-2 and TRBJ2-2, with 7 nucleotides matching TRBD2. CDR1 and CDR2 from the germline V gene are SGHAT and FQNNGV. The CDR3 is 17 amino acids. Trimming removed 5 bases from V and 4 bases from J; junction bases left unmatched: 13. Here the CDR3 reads CASSPYPILASTGELFF. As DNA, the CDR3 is TGTGCCAGCAGCCCTTACCCGATACTAGCGTCCACCGGGGAGCTGTTTTTT.

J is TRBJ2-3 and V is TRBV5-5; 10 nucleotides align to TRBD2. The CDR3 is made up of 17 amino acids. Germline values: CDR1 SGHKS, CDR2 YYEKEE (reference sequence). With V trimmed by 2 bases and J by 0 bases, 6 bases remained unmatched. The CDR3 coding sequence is TGTGCCAGCAGCTTATCCCCTAGCGGGAGCAGCACAGATACGCAGTATTTT. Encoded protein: CASSLSPSGSSTDTQYF.

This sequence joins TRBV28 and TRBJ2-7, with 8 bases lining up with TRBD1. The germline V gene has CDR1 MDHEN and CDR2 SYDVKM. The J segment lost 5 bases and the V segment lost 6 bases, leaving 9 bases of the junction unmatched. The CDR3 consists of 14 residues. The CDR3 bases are TGTGCCAGCAGAGCCCCGGGACAGGTTCACGAGCAGTACTTC. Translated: CASRAPGQVHEQYF.

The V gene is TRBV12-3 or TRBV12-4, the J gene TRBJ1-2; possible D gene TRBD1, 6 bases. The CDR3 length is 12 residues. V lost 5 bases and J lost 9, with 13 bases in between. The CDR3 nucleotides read TGTGCCAGCAGTCTACAGGGTGAGCGCTACACCTTC. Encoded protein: CASSLQGERYTF.

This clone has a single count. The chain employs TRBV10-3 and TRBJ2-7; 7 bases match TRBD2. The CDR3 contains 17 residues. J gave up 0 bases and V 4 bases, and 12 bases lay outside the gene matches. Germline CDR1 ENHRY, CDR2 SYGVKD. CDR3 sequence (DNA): TGTGCCATCAGTGGTGGAAATAGCGGGCCTTCCTCCTACGAGCAGTACTTC. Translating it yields CAISGGNSGPSSYEQYF.

As DNA, the CDR3 is TGTGCCAGCAGCTTCACGGGTGCCACGAGGGACACTGAAGCTTTCTTT. It encodes CASSFTGATRDTEAFF. The chain joins TRBV5-8 to TRBJ1-1; D not certain. Germline assignment: CDR1 SGHTS and CDR2 YDEGEE. This CDR3 contains 16 residues. V lost 2 bases to trimming and J lost 3 bases, with 17 bases between them. The whole variable domain, remainder taken from reference TRBV5-8 and TRBJ1-1, is EAGVTQSPTHLIKTRGQQATLRCSPISGHTSVYWYQQALGLGLQFLLWYDEGEERNRGNFPPRFSGRQFPNYSSELNVNALELEDSALYLCASSFTGATRDTEAFFGQGTRLTVV.

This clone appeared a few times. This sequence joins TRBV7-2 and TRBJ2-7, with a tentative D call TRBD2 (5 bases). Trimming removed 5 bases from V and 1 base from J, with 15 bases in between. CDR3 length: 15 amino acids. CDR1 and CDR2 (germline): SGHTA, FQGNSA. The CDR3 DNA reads TGTGCCAGCAGCGCCCGGGGTAGCAGGTCCTACGAGCAGTACTTC. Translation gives CASSARGSRSYEQYF. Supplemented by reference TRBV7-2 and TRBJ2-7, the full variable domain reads GAGVSQSPSNKVTEKGKDVELRCDPISGHTALYWYRQSLGQGLEFLIYFQGNSAPDKSGLPSDRFSAERTGGSVSTLTIQRTQQEDSAVYLCASSARGSRSYEQYFGPGTRLTVT.